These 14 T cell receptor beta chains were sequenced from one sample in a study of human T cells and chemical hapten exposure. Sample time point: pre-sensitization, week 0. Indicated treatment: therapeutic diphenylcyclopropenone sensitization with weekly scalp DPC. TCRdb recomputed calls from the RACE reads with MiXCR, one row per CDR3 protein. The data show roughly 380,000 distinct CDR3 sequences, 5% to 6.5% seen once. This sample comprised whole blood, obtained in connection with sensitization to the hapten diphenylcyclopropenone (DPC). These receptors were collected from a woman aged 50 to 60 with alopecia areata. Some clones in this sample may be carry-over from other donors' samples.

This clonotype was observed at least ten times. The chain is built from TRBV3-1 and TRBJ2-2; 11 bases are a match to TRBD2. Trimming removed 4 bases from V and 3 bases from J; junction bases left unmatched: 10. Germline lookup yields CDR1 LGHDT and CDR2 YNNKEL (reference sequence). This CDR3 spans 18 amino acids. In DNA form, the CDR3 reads TGTGCCAGCAGCCCCGTAGAGACTAGCGGGATAGACACCGGGGAGCTGTTTTTT. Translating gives CASSPVETSGIDTGELFF.

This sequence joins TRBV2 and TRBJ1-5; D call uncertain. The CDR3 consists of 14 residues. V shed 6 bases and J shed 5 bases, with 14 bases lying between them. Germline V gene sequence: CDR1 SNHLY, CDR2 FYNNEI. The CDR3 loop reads CASRVGPDHQPQHF. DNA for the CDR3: TGTGCCAGCAGGGTAGGCCCCGATCATCAGCCCCAGCATTTT.

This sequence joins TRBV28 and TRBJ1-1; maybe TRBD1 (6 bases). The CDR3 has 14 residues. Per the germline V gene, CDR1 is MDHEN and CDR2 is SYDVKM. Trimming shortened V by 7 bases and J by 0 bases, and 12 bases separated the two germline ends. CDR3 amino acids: CASIPGQLNTEAFF. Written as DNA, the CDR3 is TGTGCCAGCATTCCCGGACAGTTGAACACTGAAGCTTTCTTT. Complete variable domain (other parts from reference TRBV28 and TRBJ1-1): DVKVTQSSRYLVKRTGEKVFLECVQDMDHENMFWYRQDPGLGLRLIYFSYDVKMKEKGDIPEGYSVSREKKERFSLILESASTNQTSMYLCASIPGQLNTEAFFGQGTRLTVV.

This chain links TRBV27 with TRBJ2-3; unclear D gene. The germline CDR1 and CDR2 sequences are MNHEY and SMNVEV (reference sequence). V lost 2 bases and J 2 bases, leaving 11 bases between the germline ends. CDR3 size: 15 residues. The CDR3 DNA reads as TGTGCCAGCAGTTTAAGGAGTCCCCTCACAGATACGCAGTATTTT. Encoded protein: CASSLRSPLTDTQYF.

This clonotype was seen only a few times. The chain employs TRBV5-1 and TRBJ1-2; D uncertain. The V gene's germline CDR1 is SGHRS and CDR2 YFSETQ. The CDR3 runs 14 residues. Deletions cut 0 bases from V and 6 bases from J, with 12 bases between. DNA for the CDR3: TGCGCCAGCAGCTTGGAATCTACGGGTCATGGCTACACCTTC. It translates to CASSLESTGHGYTF.

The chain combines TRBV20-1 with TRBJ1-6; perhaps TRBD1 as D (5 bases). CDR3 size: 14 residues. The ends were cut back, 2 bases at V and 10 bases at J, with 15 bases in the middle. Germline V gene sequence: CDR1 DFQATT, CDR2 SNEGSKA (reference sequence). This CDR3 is CSARYGSRDSPLHF. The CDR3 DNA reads TGCAGTGCTAGATACGGCTCCCGGGACTCACCCCTCCACTTT.

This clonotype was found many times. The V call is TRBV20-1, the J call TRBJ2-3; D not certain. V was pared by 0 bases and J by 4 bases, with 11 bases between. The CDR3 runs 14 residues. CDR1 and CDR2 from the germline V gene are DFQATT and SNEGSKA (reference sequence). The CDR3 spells CSARDNAVADTQYF. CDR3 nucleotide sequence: TGCAGTGCTAGAGATAACGCGGTCGCAGATACGCAGTATTTT.

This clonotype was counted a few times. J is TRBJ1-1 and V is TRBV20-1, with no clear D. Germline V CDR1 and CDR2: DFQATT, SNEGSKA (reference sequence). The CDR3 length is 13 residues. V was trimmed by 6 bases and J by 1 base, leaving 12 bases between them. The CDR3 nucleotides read TGCAGTGCCGATGATAGAGGGAACACTGAAGCTTTCTTT. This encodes CSADDRGNTEAFF.

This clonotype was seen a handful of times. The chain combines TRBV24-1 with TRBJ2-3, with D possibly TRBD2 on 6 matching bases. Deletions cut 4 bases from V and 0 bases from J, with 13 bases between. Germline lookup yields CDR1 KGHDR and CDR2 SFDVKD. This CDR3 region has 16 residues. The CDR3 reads CATSEALGGSTDTQYF. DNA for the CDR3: TGTGCCACCAGTGAGGCCCTCGGAGGGAGCACAGATACGCAGTATTTT.

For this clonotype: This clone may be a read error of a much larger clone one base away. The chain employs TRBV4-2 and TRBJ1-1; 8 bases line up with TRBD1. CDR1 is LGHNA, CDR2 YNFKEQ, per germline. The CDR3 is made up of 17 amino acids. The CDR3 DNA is TGTGCCAGCAGCCAAGATCCCCTTCCAGGGGGCAACACTGAAGCTCTCTTT. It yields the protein CASSQDPLPGGNTEALF.

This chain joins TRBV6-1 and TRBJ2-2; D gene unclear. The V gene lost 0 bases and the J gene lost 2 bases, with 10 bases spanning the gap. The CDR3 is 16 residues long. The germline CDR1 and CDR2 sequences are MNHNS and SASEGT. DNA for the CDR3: TGTGCCAGCAGTGAAGCAGGGCAGTTCAACACCGGGGAGCTGTTTTTT. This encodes CASSEAGQFNTGELFF.

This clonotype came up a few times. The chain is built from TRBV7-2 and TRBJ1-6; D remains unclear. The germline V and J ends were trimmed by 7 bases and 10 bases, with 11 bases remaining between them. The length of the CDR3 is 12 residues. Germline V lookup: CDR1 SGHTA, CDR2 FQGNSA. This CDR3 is CASTGGVSPLHF. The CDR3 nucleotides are TGTGCCAGCACCGGAGGAGTCTCACCCCTCCACTTT.

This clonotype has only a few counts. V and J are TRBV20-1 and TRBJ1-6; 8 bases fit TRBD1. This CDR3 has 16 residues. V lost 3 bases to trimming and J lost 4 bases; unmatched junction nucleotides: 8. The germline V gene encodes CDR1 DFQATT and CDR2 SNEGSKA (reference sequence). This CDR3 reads CSARPPGQAYNSPLHF. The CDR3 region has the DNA TGCAGTGCTAGGCCACCGGGACAGGCATATAATTCACCCCTCCACTTT.

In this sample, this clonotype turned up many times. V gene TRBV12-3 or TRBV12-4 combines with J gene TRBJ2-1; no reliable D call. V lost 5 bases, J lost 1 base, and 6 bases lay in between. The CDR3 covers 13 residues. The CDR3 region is CASSTQSYNEQFF. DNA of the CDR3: TGTGCCAGCAGTACACAGTCCTACAATGAGCAGTTCTTC.